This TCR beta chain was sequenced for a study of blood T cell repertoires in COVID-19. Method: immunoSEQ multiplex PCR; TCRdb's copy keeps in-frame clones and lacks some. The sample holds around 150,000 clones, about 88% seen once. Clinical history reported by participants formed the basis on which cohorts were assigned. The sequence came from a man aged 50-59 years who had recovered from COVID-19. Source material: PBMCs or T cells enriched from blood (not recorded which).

CDR3 amino acids: CASSLGGSGSQETQYF. For the CDR3, the DNA is TGTGCCAGCAGCTTGGGCGGGTCGGGTAGTCAAGAGACCCAGTACTTC. This sequence joins TRBV5-4 and TRBJ2-5, with D possibly matching TRBD2 (5 bases). V was cut by 0 bases and J by 2 bases, with 14 bases left in between. Germline V lookup: CDR1 SGHNT, CDR2 YYREEE (reference sequence). This CDR3 spans 16 amino acids.